The clone carrying this TCR beta chain was recorded a few times. Its antigen is unknown. The time point: pretreatment peripheral blood. The investigators introduced synthetic TCR analog templates into each PCR as spikes. Data came from immunoSEQ multiplex PCR; TCRdb stores just in-frame clones and leaves some out. Of tens of thousands of clones detected, approximately 85% appear once; the ten largest clones hold about 10%. This specimen belongs to a study of PD-L1 blockade in urothelial cancer. Study background: When patients started atezolizumab around 2014, it was given at 1,200 mg intravenously every 3 weeks. The study, taken as a whole, reports: Pretreatment peripheral blood TCR clonality that fell below the median predicted better survival among the patients studied. Patients who had durable benefit saw their tumor-associated blood clones expand more at 3 weeks.

The sequences come from PBMCs, collected around atezolizumab (anti-PD-L1) treatment. The source of this sequence is a man aged 65 to 79 with urothelial cancer.

Written as DNA, the CDR3 is TGTGCCAGCAGTGAAGGGCAGAACACCGGGGAGCTGTTTTTT. Translated: CASSEGQNTGELFF. The rearrangement links TRBV6-1 to TRBJ2-2; no definite D call. The V end lost 1 base, the J end lost 1 base, and 4 bases lay between the germline ends. CDR3 length: 14 amino acids. CDR1 MNHNS and CDR2 SASEGT come from the germline V gene.